This T cell receptor (beta chain) was retrieved from a study of OX40 agonist ivuxolimab in advanced cancers. Study as a whole: Patients enrolled in dose escalation were diagnosed with hepatocellular carcinoma, melanoma, renal cell or head and neck cancer. General study points: With doses of 0.1-3.0 mg/kg, partial responders showed among the lowest clonal expansion. Averaging showed that CD8+ T cells had more expanded clones than CD4+ did.

Generated by immunoSEQ multiplex PCR, the TCRdb table keeps only in-frame clones and is missing some. Of about 69,000 clones listed, around 91% are singletons. Any history of autoimmune disease or systemic immunosuppression disqualified patients. The sample holds a few counts of this clone. Its antigen remains unidentified. Different DNA sequences within this sample yield the same CDR3. J was trimmed by 3 bases and V by 3 bases; bases with no gene match: 2. The CDR3 spans 14 residues. The germline V gene encodes CDR1 SEHNR and CDR2 FQNEAQ (reference sequence). The chain has TRBV7-9 and TRBJ2-7; 10 bases agree with TRBD2. This TCR was sampled from an adult with an advanced solid tumor such as melanoma, head and neck, liver or kidney cancer. Sequencing was performed on CD4+ or CD8+ T cells sorted from blood, taken in a trial of the OX40 agonist ivuxolimab. The CDR3 nucleotides are TGTGCCAGCAGCTTGGGACTAGCGTTCTACGAGCAGTACTTC. Its translation is CASSLGLAFYEQYF.